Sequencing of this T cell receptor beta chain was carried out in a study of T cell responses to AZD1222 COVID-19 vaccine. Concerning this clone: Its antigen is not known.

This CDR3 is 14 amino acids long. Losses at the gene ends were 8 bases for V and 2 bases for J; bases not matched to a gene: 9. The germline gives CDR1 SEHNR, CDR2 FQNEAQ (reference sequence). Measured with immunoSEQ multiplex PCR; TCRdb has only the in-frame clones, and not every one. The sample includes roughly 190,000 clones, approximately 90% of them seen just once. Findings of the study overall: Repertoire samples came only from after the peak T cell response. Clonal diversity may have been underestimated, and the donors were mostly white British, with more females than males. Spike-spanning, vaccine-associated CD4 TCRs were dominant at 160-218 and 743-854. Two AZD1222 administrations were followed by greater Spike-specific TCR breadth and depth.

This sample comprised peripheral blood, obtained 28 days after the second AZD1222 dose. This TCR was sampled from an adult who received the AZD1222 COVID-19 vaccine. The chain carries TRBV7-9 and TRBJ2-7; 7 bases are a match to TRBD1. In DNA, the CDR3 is TGTGCCAGCGCTGGGACAGATGTCACCTACGAGCAGTACTTC. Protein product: CASAGTDVTYEQYF. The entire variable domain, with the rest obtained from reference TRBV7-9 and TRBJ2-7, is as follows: DTGVSQNPRHKITKRGQNVTFRCDPISEHNRLYWYRQTLGQGPEFLTYFQNEAQLEKSRLLSDRFSAERPKGSFSTLEIQRTEQGDSAMYLCASAGTDVTYEQYFGPGTRLTVT.